The sequence of this T cell receptor beta chain was determined in a study of immune evolution from preneoplasia to lung adenocarcinoma. The CDR3 consists of 13 residues. Germline V CDR1 and CDR2: MNHEY, SMNVEV (reference sequence). V lost 4 bases and J lost 5, with 9 bases in between. Generated by immunoSEQ multiplex PCR, the TCRdb table keeps only in-frame clones and is missing some. The repertoire holds about 15,000 clones, with approximately 80% as singletons. The chain joins TRBV27 to TRBJ1-5; no clear D gene. The TCR comes from a person between 65 and 80 years old with lung adenocarcinoma. Sample: FFPE minimally invasive lung adenocarcinoma tissue. This chain's CDR3 is CASSWGFDQPQHF. CDR3 nucleotide sequence: TGTGCCAGCAGTTGGGGATTCGATCAGCCCCAGCATTTT.